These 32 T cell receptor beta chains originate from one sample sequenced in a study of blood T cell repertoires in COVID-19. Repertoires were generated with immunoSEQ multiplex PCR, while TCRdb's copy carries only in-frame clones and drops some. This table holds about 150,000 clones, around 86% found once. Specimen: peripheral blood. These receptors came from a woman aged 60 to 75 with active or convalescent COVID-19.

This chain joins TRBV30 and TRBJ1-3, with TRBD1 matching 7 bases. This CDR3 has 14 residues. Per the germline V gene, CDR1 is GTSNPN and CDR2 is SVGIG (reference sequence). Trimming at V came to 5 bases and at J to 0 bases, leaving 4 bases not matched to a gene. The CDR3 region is CAWDRASSGNTIYF. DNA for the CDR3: TGTGCCTGGGACAGGGCCTCCTCTGGAAACACCATATATTTT. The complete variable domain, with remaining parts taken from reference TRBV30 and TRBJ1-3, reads SQTIHQWPATLVQPVGSPLSLECTVEGTSNPNLYWYRQAAGRGLQLLFYSVGIGQISSEVPQNLSASRPQDRQFILSSKKLLLSDSGFYLCAWDRASSGNTIYFGEGSWLTVV.

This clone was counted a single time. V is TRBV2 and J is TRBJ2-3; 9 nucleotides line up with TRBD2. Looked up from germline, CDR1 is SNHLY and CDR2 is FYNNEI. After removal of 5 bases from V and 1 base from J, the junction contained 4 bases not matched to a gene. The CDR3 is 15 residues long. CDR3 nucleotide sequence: TGTGCCAGCAGTATCTTAGCGGGGGGCACAGATACGCAGTATTTT. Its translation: CASSILAGGTDTQYF.

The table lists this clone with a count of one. The CDR3 sequence: CASSYSREVTAPLHF. CDR3 DNA sequence: TGTGCCAGCAGTTACTCTCGGGAGGTAACGGCACCCCTCCACTTT. This chain joins TRBV6-2 or TRBV6-3 and TRBJ1-6; no clear D. CDR1 and CDR2 from the germline V gene are MNHEY and SVGEGT. Trimming removed 0 bases from V and 11 bases from J, with 14 bases in between. The CDR3 extends over 15 amino acids.

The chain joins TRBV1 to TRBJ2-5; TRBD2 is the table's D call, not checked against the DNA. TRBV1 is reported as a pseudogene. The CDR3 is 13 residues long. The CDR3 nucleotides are TGCACCAGCACCCGTGGAGGAAGAGAGACCCAGTACTTC. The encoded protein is CTSTRGGRETQYF.

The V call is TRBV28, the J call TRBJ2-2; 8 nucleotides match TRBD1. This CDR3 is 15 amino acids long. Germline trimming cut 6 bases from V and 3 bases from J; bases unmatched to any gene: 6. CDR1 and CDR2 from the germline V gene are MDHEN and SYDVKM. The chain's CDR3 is CASRLGQGHTGELFF. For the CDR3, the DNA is TGTGCCAGCAGACTCGGACAGGGACACACCGGGGAGCTGTTTTTT.

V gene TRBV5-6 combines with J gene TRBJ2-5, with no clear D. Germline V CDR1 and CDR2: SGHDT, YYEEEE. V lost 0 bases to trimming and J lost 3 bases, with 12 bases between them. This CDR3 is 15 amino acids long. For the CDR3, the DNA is TGTGCCAGCAGCTTGGTTTGGGCTATAGAAGAGACCCAGTACTTC. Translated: CASSLVWAIEETQYF.

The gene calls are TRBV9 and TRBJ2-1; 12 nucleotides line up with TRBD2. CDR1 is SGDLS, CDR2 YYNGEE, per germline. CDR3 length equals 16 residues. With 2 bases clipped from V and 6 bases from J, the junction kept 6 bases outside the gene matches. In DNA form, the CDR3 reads TGTGCCAGCAGCGTTCTAGCGGGGGGGCCGCTCAATGAGCAGTTCTTC. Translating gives CASSVLAGGPLNEQFF.

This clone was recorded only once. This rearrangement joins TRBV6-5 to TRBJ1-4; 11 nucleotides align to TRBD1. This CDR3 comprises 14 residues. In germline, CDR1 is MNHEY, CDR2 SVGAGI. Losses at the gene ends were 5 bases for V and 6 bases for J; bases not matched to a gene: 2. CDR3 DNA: TGTGCCAGCAGTAGGGACAGGGGGGATGAAAAACTGTTTTTT. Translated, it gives CASSRDRGDEKLFF.

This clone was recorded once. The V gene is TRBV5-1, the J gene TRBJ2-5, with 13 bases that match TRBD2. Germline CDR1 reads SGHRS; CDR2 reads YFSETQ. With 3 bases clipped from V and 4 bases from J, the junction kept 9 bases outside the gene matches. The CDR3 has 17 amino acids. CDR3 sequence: CASSWTPGTSGIETQYF. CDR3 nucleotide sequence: TGCGCCAGCAGCTGGACCCCTGGGACTAGCGGGATAGAGACCCAGTACTTC.

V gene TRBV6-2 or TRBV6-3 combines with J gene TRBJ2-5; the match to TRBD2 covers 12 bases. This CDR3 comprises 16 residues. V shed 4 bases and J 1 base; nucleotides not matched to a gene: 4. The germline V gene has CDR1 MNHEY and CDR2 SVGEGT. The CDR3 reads CASSSRTSGTQETQYF. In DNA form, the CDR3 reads TGTGCCAGCAGTTCACGGACTAGCGGGACCCAAGAGACCCAGTACTTC.

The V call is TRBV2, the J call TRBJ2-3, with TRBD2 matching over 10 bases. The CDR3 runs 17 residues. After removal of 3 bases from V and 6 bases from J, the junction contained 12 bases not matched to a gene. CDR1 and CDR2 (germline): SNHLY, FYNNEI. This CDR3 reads CASSDPYSLAGADTQYF. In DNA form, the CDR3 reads TGTGCCAGCAGTGACCCCTATTCCCTAGCGGGGGCGGATACGCAGTATTTT. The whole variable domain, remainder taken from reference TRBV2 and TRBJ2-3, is EPEVTQTPSHQVTQMGQEVILRCVPISNHLYFYWYRQILGQKVEFLVSFYNNEISEKSEIFDDQFSVERPDGSNFTLKIRSTKLEDSAMYFCASSDPYSLAGADTQYFGPGTRLTVL.

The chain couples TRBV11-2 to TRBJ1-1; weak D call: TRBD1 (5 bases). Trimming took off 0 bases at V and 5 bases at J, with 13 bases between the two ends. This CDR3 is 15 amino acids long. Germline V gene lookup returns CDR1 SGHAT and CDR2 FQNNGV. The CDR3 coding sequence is TGTGCCAGCAGCTTAGAGGCGGGCGGGGGAACTGAAGCTTTCTTT. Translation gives CASSLEAGGGTEAFF.

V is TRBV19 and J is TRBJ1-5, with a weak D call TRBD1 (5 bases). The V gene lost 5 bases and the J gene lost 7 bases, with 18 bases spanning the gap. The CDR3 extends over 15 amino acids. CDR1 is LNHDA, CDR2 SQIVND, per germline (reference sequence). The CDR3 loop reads CASSLEGIGQQPQHF. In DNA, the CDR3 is TGTGCCAGTAGTCTGGAGGGGATCGGTCAACAGCCCCAGCATTTT.

CDR3 DNA sequence: TGCGCCAGCAGCTTGTCCGGGGGGGCAGGCAATGAGCAGTTCTTC. Translated: CASSLSGGAGNEQFF. The chain links TRBV5-1 to TRBJ2-1; 8 bases line up with TRBD2. This CDR3 comprises 15 residues. J was trimmed by 6 bases and V by 1 base; bases with no gene match: 6. Germline V gives CDR1 SGHRS, CDR2 YFSETQ.

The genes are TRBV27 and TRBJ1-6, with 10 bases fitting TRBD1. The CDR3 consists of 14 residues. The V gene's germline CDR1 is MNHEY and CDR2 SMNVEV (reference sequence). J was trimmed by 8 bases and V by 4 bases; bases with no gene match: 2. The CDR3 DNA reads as TGTGCCAGCAGTTGGGACAGGGGTTATTCACCCCTCCACTTT. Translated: CASSWDRGYSPLHF.

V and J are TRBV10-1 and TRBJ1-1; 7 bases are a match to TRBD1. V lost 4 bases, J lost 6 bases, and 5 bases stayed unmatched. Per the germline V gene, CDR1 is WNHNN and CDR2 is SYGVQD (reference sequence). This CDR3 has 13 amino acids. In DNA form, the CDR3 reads TGCGCCAGCAGTGCATCAGGGGGTTCTGAAGCTTTCTTT. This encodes CASSASGGSEAFF.

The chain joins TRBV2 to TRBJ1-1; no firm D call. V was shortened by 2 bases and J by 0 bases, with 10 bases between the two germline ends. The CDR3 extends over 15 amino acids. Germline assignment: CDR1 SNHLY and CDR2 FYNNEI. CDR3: CASSERVGVNTEAFF. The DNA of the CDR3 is TGTGCCAGCAGTGAACGGGTTGGTGTGAACACTGAAGCTTTCTTT.

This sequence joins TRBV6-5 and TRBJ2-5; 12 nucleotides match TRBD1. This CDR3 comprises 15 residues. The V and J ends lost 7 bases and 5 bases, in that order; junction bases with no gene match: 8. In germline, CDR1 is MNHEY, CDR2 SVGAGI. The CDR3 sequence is CASNEGQGAWETQYF. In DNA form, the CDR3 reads TGTGCCAGCAACGAGGGACAGGGGGCCTGGGAGACCCAGTACTTC.

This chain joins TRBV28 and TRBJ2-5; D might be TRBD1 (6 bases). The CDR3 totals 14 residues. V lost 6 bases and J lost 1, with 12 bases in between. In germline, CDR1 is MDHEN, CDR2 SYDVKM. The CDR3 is CASRRNRVQETQYF. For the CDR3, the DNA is TGTGCCAGCAGACGAAACAGGGTCCAAGAGACCCAGTACTTC.

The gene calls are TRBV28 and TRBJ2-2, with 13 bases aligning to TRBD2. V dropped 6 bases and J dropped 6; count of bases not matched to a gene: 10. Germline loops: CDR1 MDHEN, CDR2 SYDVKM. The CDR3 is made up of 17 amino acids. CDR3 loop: CASRLFGGLAGSGELFF. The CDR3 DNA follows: TGTGCCAGCAGACTTTTTGGGGGACTAGCGGGATCCGGGGAGCTGTTTTTT.

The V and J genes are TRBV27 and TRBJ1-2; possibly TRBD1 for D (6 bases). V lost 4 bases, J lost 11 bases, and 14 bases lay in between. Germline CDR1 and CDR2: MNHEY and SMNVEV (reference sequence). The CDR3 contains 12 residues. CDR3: CASSSGGGVYTF. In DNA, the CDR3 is TGTGCCAGCAGTTCGGGAGGGGGGGTGTACACCTTC.

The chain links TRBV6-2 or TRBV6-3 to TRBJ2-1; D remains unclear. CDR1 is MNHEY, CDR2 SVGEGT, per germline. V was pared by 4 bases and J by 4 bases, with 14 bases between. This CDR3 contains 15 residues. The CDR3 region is CASSWQGAGYNEQFF. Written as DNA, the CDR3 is TGTGCCAGCAGTTGGCAAGGCGCAGGATACAATGAGCAGTTCTTC.

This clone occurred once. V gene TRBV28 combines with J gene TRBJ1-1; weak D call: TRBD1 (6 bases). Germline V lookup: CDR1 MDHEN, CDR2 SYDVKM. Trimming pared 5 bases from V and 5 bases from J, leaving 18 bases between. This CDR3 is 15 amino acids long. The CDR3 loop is CASSETNRVDTEAFF. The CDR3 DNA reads TGTGCCAGCAGTGAAACCAACAGGGTAGATACTGAAGCTTTCTTT.

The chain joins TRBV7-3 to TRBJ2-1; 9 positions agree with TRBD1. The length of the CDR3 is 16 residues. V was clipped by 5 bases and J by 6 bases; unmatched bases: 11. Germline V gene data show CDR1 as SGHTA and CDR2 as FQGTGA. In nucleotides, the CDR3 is TGTGCCAGCAGCGCCCACGCGGGACAGGGTTCCAATGAGCAGTTCTTC. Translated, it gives CASSAHAGQGSNEQFF.

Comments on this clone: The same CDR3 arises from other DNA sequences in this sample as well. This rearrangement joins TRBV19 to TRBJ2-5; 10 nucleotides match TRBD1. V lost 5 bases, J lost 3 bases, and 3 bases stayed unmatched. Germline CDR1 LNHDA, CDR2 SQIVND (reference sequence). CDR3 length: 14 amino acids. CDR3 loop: CASSSGTGEETQYF. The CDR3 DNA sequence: TGTGCCAGTAGTTCGGGGACAGGGGAAGAGACCCAGTACTTC. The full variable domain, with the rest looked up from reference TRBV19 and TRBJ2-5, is DGGITQSPKYLFRKEGQNVTLSCEQNLNHDAMYWYRQDPGQGLRLIYYSQIVNDFQKGDIAEGYSVSREKKESFPLTVTSAQKNPTAFYLCASSSGTGEETQYFGPGTRLLVL.

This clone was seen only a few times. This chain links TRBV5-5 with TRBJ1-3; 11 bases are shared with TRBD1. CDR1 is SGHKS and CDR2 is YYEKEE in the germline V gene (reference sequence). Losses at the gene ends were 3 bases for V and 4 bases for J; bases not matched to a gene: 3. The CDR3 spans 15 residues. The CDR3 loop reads CASSSGTGGGNTIYF. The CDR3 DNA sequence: TGTGCCAGCAGCTCCGGGACAGGGGGAGGAAACACCATATATTTT.

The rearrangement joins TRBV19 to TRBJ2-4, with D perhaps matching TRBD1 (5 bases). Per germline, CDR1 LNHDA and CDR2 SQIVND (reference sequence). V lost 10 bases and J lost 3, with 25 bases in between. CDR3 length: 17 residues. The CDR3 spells CAIIAGLFVQGKNIQYF. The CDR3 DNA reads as TGTGCCATCATCGCTGGCCTTTTTGTGCAGGGCAAAAACATTCAGTACTTC.

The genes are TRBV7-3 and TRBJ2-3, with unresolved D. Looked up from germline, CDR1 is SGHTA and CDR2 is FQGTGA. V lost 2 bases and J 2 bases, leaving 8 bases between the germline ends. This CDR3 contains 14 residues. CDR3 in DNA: TGTGCCAGCAGCTTAGGAGTGATCACAGATACGCAGTATTTT. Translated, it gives CASSLGVITDTQYF.

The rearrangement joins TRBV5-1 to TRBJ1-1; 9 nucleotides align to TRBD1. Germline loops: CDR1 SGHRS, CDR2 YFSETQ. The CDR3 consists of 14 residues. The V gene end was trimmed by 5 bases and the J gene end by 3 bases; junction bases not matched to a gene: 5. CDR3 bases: TGCGCCAGCAGAACAGGGGGCGCGGACACTGAAGCTTTCTTT. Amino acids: CASRTGGADTEAFF. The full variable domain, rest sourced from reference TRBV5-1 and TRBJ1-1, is KAGVTQTPRYLIKTRGQQVTLSCSPISGHRSVSWYQQTPGQGLQFLFEYFSETQRNKGNFPGRFSGRQFSNSRSEMNVSTLELGDSALYLCASRTGGADTEAFFGQGTRLTVV.

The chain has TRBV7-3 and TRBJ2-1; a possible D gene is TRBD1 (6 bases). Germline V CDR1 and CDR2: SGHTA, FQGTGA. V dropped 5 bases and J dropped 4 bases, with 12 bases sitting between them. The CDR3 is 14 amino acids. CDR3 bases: TGTGCCAGCAGCCAGGGGACAAGATACAATGAGCAGTTCTTC. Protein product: CASSQGTRYNEQFF. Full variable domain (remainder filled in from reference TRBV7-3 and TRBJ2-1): GAGVSQTPSNKVTEKGKYVELRCDPISGHTALYWYRQSLGQGPEFLIYFQGTGAADDSGLPNDRFFAVRPEGSVSTLKIQRTERGDSAVYLCASSQGTRYNEQFFGPGTRLTVL.

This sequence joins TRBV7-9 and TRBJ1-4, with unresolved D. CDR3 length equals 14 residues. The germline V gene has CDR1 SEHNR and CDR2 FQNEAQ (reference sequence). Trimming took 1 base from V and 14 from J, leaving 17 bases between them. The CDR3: CASSLDSTREGLFF. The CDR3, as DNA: TGTGCCAGCAGCTTAGATTCAACGCGAGAGGGCCTGTTTTTT.

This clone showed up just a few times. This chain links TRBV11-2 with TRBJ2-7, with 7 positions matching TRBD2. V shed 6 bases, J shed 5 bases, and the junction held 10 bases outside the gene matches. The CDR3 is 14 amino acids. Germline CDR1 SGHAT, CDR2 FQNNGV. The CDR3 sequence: CASSNWEGRDEQYF. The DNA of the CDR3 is TGTGCCAGCAGTAATTGGGAGGGCCGCGACGAGCAGTACTTC.